This is a list of T cell receptor beta chains from one sample in a study of blood T cell repertoires in COVID-19. Produced via immunoSEQ multiplex PCR; TCRdb's table is partial and in-frame only. Of roughly 380,000 clones listed, about four fifths were seen once; the top ten hold approximately 1%. Input material: peripheral blood. The receptors come from a human donor with acute or convalescent COVID-19. The donor label of this sample is uncertain. Each CDR3 is given with its conserved first and last residue. Fields, in order: J gene, V gene, D gene, clone size, CDR3 protein, CDR3 DNA. A D gene is named only where the DNA matches it firmly. Where a row states a size, it is once, few, many or the class of an expanded clone; other rows omit it.

>TRBJ2-7|TRBV12-3/TRBV12-4|.|.
CASSRQFFEQYF
TGTGCCAGCAGCCGACAGTTTTTCGAGCAGTACTTC
>TRBJ2-7|TRBV2|TRBD2|.
CASSDRLAGAYEQYF
TGTGCCAGCAGTGATAGGCTAGCGGGTGCCTACGAGCAGTACTTC
>TRBJ2-1|TRBV9|.|few
CASSVVGAQGILEQFF
TGTGCCAGCAGCGTAGTGGGGGCACAGGGAATCCTTGAGCAGTTCTTC
>TRBJ2-1|TRBV7-6|.|.
CASSPTFSVNDEQFF
TGTGCCAGCAGCCCAACCTTCTCGGTTAACGATGAGCAGTTCTTC
>TRBJ1-2|TRBV28|.|.
CASSLQGYGYTF
TGTGCCAGCAGCCTTCAGGGCTATGGCTACACCTTC
>TRBJ1-2|TRBV5-1|.|few
CASSLADLQPYGYTF
TGCGCCAGCAGCTTGGCCGATCTACAGCCGTATGGCTACACCTTC
>TRBJ2-5|TRBV10-3|TRBD1|.
CAISDDRQGAQETQYF
TGTGCCATCAGTGACGATAGACAGGGGGCCCAAGAGACCCAGTACTTC
>TRBJ1-2|TRBV3-1/TRBV3-2|TRBD1|.
CASSRRDRRAGYTF
TGTGCCAGCAGCCGCCGGGACAGGCGAGCTGGCTACACCTTC
>TRBJ2-7|TRBV3-1/TRBV3-2|.|.
CASSFIGGSYEQYF
TGTGCCAGCAGCTTTATCGGTGGTTCCTACGAGCAGTACTTC
>TRBJ1-2|TRBV7-9|.|once
CASSYPKGDSYGYTF
TGTGCCAGCAGTTACCCAAAAGGGGACTCTTATGGCTACACCTTC
>TRBJ1-2|TRBV29-1|.|.
CSVEVVTPLYGYTF
TGCAGCGTTGAAGTAGTGACACCACTTTATGGCTACACCTTC
>TRBJ1-5|TRBV28|.|.
CASSALGHPRGNQPQHF
TGTGCCAGCAGTGCCCTTGGACACCCCAGGGGCAATCAGCCCCAGCATTTT
>TRBJ2-3|TRBV4-1|.|.
CASSQVVSADTQYF
TGCGCCAGCAGCCAAGTAGTTTCCGCAGATACGCAGTATTTT
>TRBJ1-4|TRBV6-5|.|few
CASSYIAGEEKLFF
TGTGCCAGCAGTTACATCGCTGGGGAGGAAAAACTGTTTTTT
>TRBJ2-3|TRBV5-5|.|.
CASSFPRAAPSKGTDTQYF
TGTGCCAGCAGTTTTCCCCGGGCCGCGCCATCTAAGGGGACAGATACGCAGTATTTT
>TRBJ2-7|TRBV2|TRBD2|.
CASRGSSGGRYEQYF
TGTGCCAGCAGAGGGTCTAGCGGGGGCCGTTACGAGCAGTACTTC
>TRBJ1-2|TRBV5-1|TRBD1|few
CASGTGGEGYTF
TGCGCCAGTGGGACAGGGGGAGAAGGCTACACCTTC
>TRBJ1-2|TRBV7-2|TRBD1|.
CASTWDRGNYGYTF
TGTGCCAGCACCTGGGACAGGGGTAACTATGGCTACACCTTC
>TRBJ1-2|TRBV21-1|.|.
CASRTDRNPPRMPVYNYGYTF
TGTGCCAGCAGGACAGACAGGAACCCTCCAAGGATGCCCGTTTATAACTATGGCTACACCTTC
>TRBJ2-5|TRBV27|TRBD1|.
CASSPSGTGRETQYF
TGTGCCAGCAGTCCATCTGGGACAGGGAGGGAGACCCAGTACTTC
>TRBJ2-5|TRBV7-2|TRBD1|once
CASSLAAGTGWETQYF
TGTGCCAGCAGCTTAGCCGCAGGGACAGGATGGGAGACCCAGTACTTC
>TRBJ1-5|TRBV28|.|.
CASRAPGESSNQPQHF
TGTGCCAGCAGAGCACCAGGGGAGTCGAGCAATCAGCCCCAGCATTTT
>TRBJ1-6|TRBV30|TRBD1|.
CAWSVGWTGDILRSPLHF
TGTGCCTGGAGTGTAGGTTGGACAGGGGATATTTTGCGTTCACCCCTCCACTTT
>TRBJ1-1|TRBV5-5|.|.
CASSFYSGVTEAFF
TGTGCCAGCAGCTTCTATTCGGGAGTGACTGAAGCTTTCTTT